The 30 T cell receptor beta chains presented below share a single source sample, sequenced in a study of blood T cell repertoires in COVID-19. Profiling relied on immunoSEQ multiplex PCR, and the TCRdb table lists in-frame clones only, not all of them. The sample holds 250,000 or so clones, approximately 86% seen once. Input material: PBMCs or T cells enriched from blood (not recorded which). All receptors come from a woman aged 50 to 60 who had recovered from COVID-19.

The CDR3 coding sequence is TGTGCCGGTGGGCAGTTTAATGAAAAACTGTTTTTT. Protein product: CAGGQFNEKLFF. This rearrangement joins TRBV6-5 to TRBJ1-4, with D uncertain. The CDR3 totals 12 residues. In germline, CDR1 is MNHEY, CDR2 SVGAGI. Trimming stripped 11 bases from V and 4 bases from J, with 11 bases between.

The count of this clone is one. The rearrangement links TRBV28 to TRBJ2-1, with TRBD2 matching over 10 bases. The length of the CDR3 is 17 residues. J lost 7 bases, V lost 3 bases, and 12 bases had no gene match. Germline lookup yields CDR1 MDHEN and CDR2 SYDVKM. As DNA, the CDR3 is TGTGCCAGCAGTTTCAAGGGCCGACTAGCGGGCCCAAATGAGCAGTTCTTC. Translation: CASSFKGRLAGPNEQFF.

The chain is built from TRBV28 and TRBJ2-1; 7 bases match TRBD1. Germline V gene lookup returns CDR1 MDHEN and CDR2 SYDVKM. The CDR3 is 14 residues long. Unmatched junction bases numbered 5, after V lost 6 bases and J lost 3 bases. CDR3 amino acids: CASSYGQDYNEQFF. As DNA, the CDR3 is TGTGCCAGCAGCTACGGACAGGACTACAATGAGCAGTTCTTC.

This chain links TRBV5-4 with TRBJ2-7; tentatively, D is TRBD1 (5 bases). The CDR3 is made up of 17 amino acids. Trimming removed 3 bases at V and 7 bases at J, with 26 bases between. Germline V gene sequence: CDR1 SGHNT, CDR2 YYREEE (reference sequence). CDR3 nucleotides: TGTGCCAGCAGCTCCACGCCCCTGGGGCAGCCGGTGGAAGAGCAGTACTTC. Protein sequence: CASSSTPLGQPVEEQYF.

The CDR3 region has the DNA TGTGCCAGCAGCAAAGGGACAGGACCCAACCTCTCCTACGAGCAGTACTTC. Protein: CASSKGTGPNLSYEQYF. This chain links TRBV21-1 with TRBJ2-7; TRBD1, the D gene given by the table, was not confirmed from the DNA. TRBV21-1 is assigned pseudogene status. There are 17 residues in the CDR3.

CDR3 amino acids: CASSLGQATGYTF. The CDR3, as DNA: TGTGCCAGCAGTTTAGGACAGGCCACTGGCTACACCTTC. This chain uses TRBV27 with TRBJ1-2; 7 bases fit TRBD1. CDR3 length equals 13 residues. Per the germline V gene, CDR1 is MNHEY and CDR2 is SMNVEV (reference sequence). The V and J ends lost 2 bases and 7 bases, in that order; junction bases with no gene match: 4.

The chain employs TRBV25-1 and TRBJ2-2; the D is unclear. This CDR3 region has 14 residues. The germline V and J ends were trimmed by 0 bases and 6 bases, with 8 bases remaining between them. The germline V gene has CDR1 MGHDK and CDR2 SYGVNS. CDR3 DNA: TGTGCCAGCAGTGAATACCCCCCCGCCGGGGAGCTGTTTTTT. It yields the protein CASSEYPPAGELFF.

This rearrangement joins TRBV5-4 to TRBJ1-1; the D gene is possibly TRBD1 (5 bases). The CDR3 spans 14 residues. Germline V lookup: CDR1 SGHNT, CDR2 YYREEE (reference sequence). V lost 1 base and J lost 7, with 14 bases in between. CDR3 residues: CASSLIGGGSEAFF. The CDR3 DNA follows: TGTGCCAGCAGCTTGATTGGGGGGGGAAGTGAAGCTTTCTTT.

This sequence joins TRBV2 and TRBJ2-2; 8 bases are a match to TRBD1. CDR3 size: 15 residues. The J segment lost 6 bases and the V segment lost 1 base, leaving 4 bases of the junction unmatched. CDR1 SNHLY and CDR2 FYNNEI come from the germline V gene. CDR3: CASSEVPDRAGELFF. The CDR3 DNA sequence: TGTGCCAGCAGTGAAGTCCCGGACAGGGCCGGGGAGCTGTTTTTT.

The CDR3, as DNA: TGTGCCAGCAGCCCAAGGGCGGACAATACCGGGGAGCTGTTTTTT. This translates into CASSPRADNTGELFF. The rearrangement links TRBV11-3 to TRBJ2-2, with a tentative D call TRBD1 (5 bases). Looked up from germline, CDR1 is SGHNT and CDR2 is YENEEA. The CDR3 runs to 15 residues. V lost 5 bases and J 5 bases, leaving 15 bases between the germline ends.

The genes are TRBV2 and TRBJ2-7; D may be TRBD1 (6 bases). CDR3 length: 13 residues. From germline, CDR1 is SNHLY and CDR2 FYNNEI. V lost 6 bases to trimming and J lost 6 bases, with 15 bases between them. CDR3 region: CASRISTGLEQYF. The CDR3 bases are TGTGCCAGCAGGATATCTACAGGGCTCGAGCAGTACTTC. Complete variable domain (other parts from reference TRBV2 and TRBJ2-7): EPEVTQTPSHQVTQMGQEVILRCVPISNHLYFYWYRQILGQKVEFLVSFYNNEISEKSEIFDDQFSVERPDGSNFTLKIRSTKLEDSAMYFCASRISTGLEQYFGPGTRLTVT.

In regard to this clone: One end of the junction fails to match germline, which may point to a read error. The rearrangement links TRBV30 to TRBJ1-2, with TRBD1 matching 9 bases. The CDR3 runs to 17 residues. Germline assignment: CDR1 GTSNPN and CDR2 SVGIG (reference sequence). The CDR3 DNA sequence: TGTGCCTGGAGTGTACAATCGAATGTGAGACAGGGGGGTTTATTCGCCTTC. Its translation is CAWSVQSNVRQGGLFAF.

This chain links TRBV30 with TRBJ1-2; 7 nucleotides align to TRBD1. The CDR3 extends over 11 amino acids. Germline CDR1 GTSNPN, CDR2 SVGIG (reference sequence). V lost 4 bases to trimming and J lost 4 bases; unmatched junction nucleotides: 0. Written as DNA, the CDR3 is TGTGCCTGGACAGGGGGCTATGGCTACACCTTC. The encoded protein is CAWTGGYGYTF.

The genes are TRBV5-5 and TRBJ1-2; TRBD1 might be the D (6 bases). This CDR3 is 12 amino acids long. The germline V gene has CDR1 SGHKS and CDR2 YYEKEE (reference sequence). V shed 4 bases and J shed 8 bases, with 12 bases lying between them. Here the CDR3 reads CASSVDRWGYTF. The CDR3 DNA reads TGTGCCAGCAGCGTGGACAGATGGGGCTACACCTTC.

The table lists this clone with a count of one. The CDR3 nucleotides are TGTGCCAGCAGCAATCTCGGGACAGAGAAAGCTTTCTTT. It codes for CASSNLGTEKAFF. The chain joins TRBV6-2 or TRBV6-3 to TRBJ1-1; 7 nucleotides agree with TRBD1. The germline CDR1 and CDR2 sequences are MNHEY and SVGEGT. The J segment lost 9 bases and the V segment lost 6 bases, leaving 10 bases of the junction unmatched. The CDR3 is made up of 13 amino acids.

This rearrangement joins TRBV30 to TRBJ2-7; 9 nucleotides align to TRBD1. CDR1 and CDR2 (germline): GTSNPN, SVGIG (reference sequence). Trimming took 4 bases from V and 5 from J; bases not matched to a gene: 9. The CDR3 is 14 residues long. The CDR3 loop is CAWNIQGAGDEQYF. The DNA of the CDR3 is TGTGCCTGGAATATACAGGGGGCCGGGGACGAGCAGTACTTC.

The chain is built from TRBV12-5 and TRBJ2-1; 9 positions match TRBD1. The CDR3 loop spans 20 amino acids. Germline V gives CDR1 LGHNT, CDR2 FRNRAP. The V gene end was trimmed by 1 base and the J gene end by 5 bases; junction bases not matched to a gene: 18. The CDR3 loop is CASGLGRKTNRDRDNNEQFF. In nucleotides, the CDR3 is TGTGCTAGTGGTTTGGGAAGAAAAACGAACCGGGACAGGGATAACAATGAGCAGTTCTTC.

This clone was seen once. The chain joins TRBV7-2 to TRBJ2-7, with a possible D match to TRBD2 (6 bases). Trimming pared 5 bases from V and 0 bases from J, leaving 17 bases between. Germline V gene data show CDR1 as SGHTA and CDR2 as FQGNSA. The CDR3 sequence is 16 residues long. The CDR3 here is CASSPDGGSPSYEQYF. The CDR3 bases are TGTGCCAGCAGCCCAGATGGGGGGTCACCCTCCTACGAGCAGTACTTC. Full variable domain (outside the CDR3, taken from reference TRBV7-2 and TRBJ2-7): GAGVSQSPSNKVTEKGKDVELRCDPISGHTALYWYRQSLGQGLEFLIYFQGNSAPDKSGLPSDRFSAERTGGSVSTLTIQRTQQEDSAVYLCASSPDGGSPSYEQYFGPGTRLTVT.

To note about this clone: A read error may produce the germline difference seen at one junction end. This chain uses TRBV7-7 with TRBJ2-2; 9 positions match TRBD1. Germline-derived CDR1 and CDR2 are SSHAT and FNYEAQ (reference sequence). CDR3 length equals 16 residues. The DNA of the CDR3 is TGTGCTAGCAGCTTGAGACCGGGACAGGGCCCCGGGGAGCTGTTTTTT. This codes for CASSLRPGQGPGELFF.

The gene calls are TRBV5-5 and TRBJ2-7; TRBD2 agrees at 7 bases. Losses at the gene ends were 4 bases for V and 7 bases for J; bases not matched to a gene: 14. Germline V gives CDR1 SGHKS, CDR2 YYEKEE (reference sequence). The CDR3 sequence is 15 residues long. The CDR3 here is CASSTPSGGTGEQYF. In DNA, the CDR3 is TGTGCCAGCAGCACCCCCTCGGGAGGTACTGGTGAGCAGTACTTC.

The chain links TRBV29-1 to TRBJ1-6; D is uncertain. The CDR3 covers 13 residues. Germline assignment: CDR1 SQVTM and CDR2 ANQGSEA. V was pared by 4 bases and J by 9 bases, with 13 bases between. Written as DNA, the CDR3 is TGCAGCGTTGGTGAGACCCGAGGTTCACCCCTCCACTTT. It yields the protein CSVGETRGSPLHF.

The chain uses TRBV4-1 and TRBJ2-7; perhaps TRBD2 as D (5 bases). This CDR3 spans 14 amino acids. V gave up 1 base and J gave up 2 bases, with 9 bases separating them. Per germline, CDR1 MGHRA and CDR2 YSYEKL. The CDR3 sequence is CASSQAVLAYEQYF. CDR3 DNA: TGCGCCAGCAGCCAAGCAGTACTAGCCTACGAGCAGTACTTC.

The genes are TRBV6-5 and TRBJ2-7, with 11 positions matching TRBD1. This CDR3 region has 16 residues. V shed 0 bases and J 3 bases; nucleotides not matched to a gene: 4. The germline gives CDR1 MNHEY, CDR2 SVGAGI. CDR3 DNA: TGTGCCAGCAGTTACTCTTCAGGGACAGGGGGCTACGAGCAGTACTTC. Translation: CASSYSSGTGGYEQYF.

The rearrangement links TRBV7-3 to TRBJ2-1; 10 bases map to TRBD2. The CDR3 spans 15 residues. Germline values: CDR1 SGHTA, CDR2 FQGTGA. V dropped 1 base and J dropped 10; count of bases not matched to a gene: 7. DNA of the CDR3: TGTGCCAGCAGCTTAAGCCCTAGCGGGAGTAGAGAGCAGTTCTTC. This sequence encodes CASSLSPSGSREQFF.

This clone has just one count. The junction does not match germline at one end; this may be a read error. CDR3 DNA sequence: TGTGCTAGCAGCTTAATCGGGGGAGGCACAGATACGCAGTATTTT. It specifies CASSLIGGGTDTQYF. J is TRBJ2-3 and V is TRBV7-7; D might be TRBD2 (6 bases). CDR3 length: 15 amino acids. CDR1 SSHAT and CDR2 FNYEAQ come from the germline V gene (reference sequence). Based on the CDR3 plus reference TRBV7-7 and TRBJ2-3, the full variable domain is GAGVSQSPRYKVTKRGQDVTLRCDPISSHATLYWYQQALGQGPEFLTYFNYEAQPDKSGLPSDRFSAERPEGSISTLTIQRTEQRDSAMYRCASSLIGGGTDTQYFGPGTRLTVL.

This clone was counted once. The rearrangement joins TRBV5-6 to TRBJ2-7, with 9 bases identical to TRBD2. This CDR3 has 14 residues. CDR1 is SGHDT, CDR2 YYEEEE, per germline. V gave up 5 bases and J gave up 7 bases; unmatched junction bases: 10. Written as DNA, the CDR3 is TGTGCCAGCAGAATAGCGGGAGAGTCGTGGGAGCAGTACTTC. Translation: CASRIAGESWEQYF. The full variable domain, in which reference TRBV5-6 and TRBJ2-7 provide the parts outside the CDR3, is DAGVTQSPTHLIKTRGQQVTLRCSPKSGHDTVSWYQQALGQGPQFIFQYYEEEERQRGNFPDRFSGHQFPNYSSELNVNALLLGDSALYLCASRIAGESWEQYFGPGTRLTVT.

The gene calls are TRBV11-2 and TRBJ1-4; 9 nucleotides match TRBD1. The CDR3 consists of 14 residues. The V gene's germline CDR1 is SGHAT and CDR2 FQNNGV. V was pared by 5 bases and J by 8 bases, with 6 bases of the junction left unmatched. CDR3 sequence: CASSMGQGVEKLFF. In DNA, the CDR3 is TGTGCCAGCAGCATGGGACAGGGTGTAGAAAAACTGTTTTTT.

The chain couples TRBV18 to TRBJ1-5; D gene unclear. V was shortened by 2 bases and J by 0 bases, with 5 bases between the two germline ends. The length of the CDR3 is 14 residues. The V gene's germline CDR1 is KGHSH and CDR2 LQKENI. CDR3 nucleotides: TGTGCCAGCTCACCAGCAGATAGCAATCAGCCCCAGCATTTT. It yields the protein CASSPADSNQPQHF.

The chain is built from TRBV11-2 and TRBJ2-7, with a possible D match to TRBD2 (6 bases). Germline V gene data show CDR1 as SGHAT and CDR2 as FQNNGV. The CDR3 covers 15 residues. Trimming stripped 0 bases from V and 7 bases from J, with 16 bases between. The CDR3 sequence is CASSLDGGKAGEQYF. CDR3 sequence (DNA): TGTGCCAGCAGCTTAGATGGTGGGAAGGCGGGGGAGCAGTACTTC.

The chain couples TRBV3-1 (or the pseudogene TRBV3-2) to TRBJ2-1; 9 nucleotides agree with TRBD2. This CDR3 is built from 16 residues. Germline values: CDR1 LGHDT, CDR2 YNNKEL (reference sequence). V was clipped by 4 bases and J by 6 bases; unmatched bases: 10. This chain's CDR3 is CASSLIAGERSNEQFF. The CDR3, as DNA: TGTGCCAGCAGCCTCATAGCGGGAGAAAGGTCCAATGAGCAGTTCTTC.